The 24 T cell receptor beta chains presented below share a single source sample, sequenced in a study of cytomegalovirus exposure and HLA in healthy donors. Primers included in the PCR were 60 Vbeta and 13 Jbeta primers. Sequenced by immunoSEQ multiplex PCR; TCRdb stores in-frame clones only, minus some. The sample holds about 120,000 clones, 65% to 80% seen once. Sequencing input: PBMCs. The receptors come from a man between 25 and 39 years old in good health and CMV-seropositive.

The CDR3 DNA reads TGTGCCAGCAGCCTGACAGGGGGCACTGAAGCTTTCTTT. It specifies CASSLTGGTEAFF. The rearrangement joins TRBV2 to TRBJ1-1; 9 positions match TRBD1. CDR1 SNHLY and CDR2 FYNNEI come from the germline V gene. The ends lost 6 bases at V and 4 bases at J; junction bases unmatched: 3. This CDR3 has 13 residues.

The sample holds a few counts of this clone. This chain connects TRBV29-1 to TRBJ1-1; 8 bases agree with TRBD1. The CDR3 runs to 14 residues. Germline lookup yields CDR1 SQVTM and CDR2 ANQGSEA. V trimming: 7 bases; J trimming: 4 bases; junction bases outside the gene matches: 11. The CDR3, as DNA: TGCAGCGCTACGCAGGGGGCTAAAGGCACTGAAGCTTTCTTT. Amino acids: CSATQGAKGTEAFF.

J is TRBJ2-1 and V is TRBV30; perhaps TRBD2 as D (7 bases). Germline V lookup: CDR1 GTSNPN, CDR2 SVGIG (reference sequence). The CDR3 has 15 amino acids. Trimming removed 3 bases from V and 7 bases from J, with 19 bases in between. CDR3 nucleotides: TGTGCCTGGAGGGGAGGGACAACCTCCTCTAATGAGCAGTTCTTC. Its translation: CAWRGGTTSSNEQFF.

This clone was counted at least ten times. The chain uses TRBV12-5 and TRBJ1-4, with 8 bases fitting TRBD1. J was trimmed by 5 bases and V by 4 bases; bases with no gene match: 9. The CDR3 covers 16 residues. CDR1 and CDR2 from the germline V gene are LGHNT and FRNRAP. CDR3 sequence (DNA): TGTGCTAGTGGTTCGCGTAGGACAGGGATAAATGAAAAACTGTTTTTT. Its translation is CASGSRRTGINEKLFF.

This chain joins TRBV12-5 and TRBJ1-2; D perhaps matches TRBD1 (5 bases). Germline values: CDR1 LGHNT, CDR2 FRNRAP. The CDR3 has 16 residues. Trimming took 0 bases from V and 0 from J, leaving 11 bases between them. The CDR3 sequence: CASGLVAGDSNYGYTF. The CDR3 DNA sequence: TGTGCTAGTGGTTTGGTAGCGGGGGATTCTAACTATGGCTACACCTTC.

CDR3 sequence reads: CASSRTGTAGNTIYF. The CDR3 DNA is TGTGCCAGCAGCCGGACGGGGACAGCCGGAAACACCATATATTTT. The chain links TRBV7-2 to TRBJ1-3; 7 bases line up with TRBD1. Germline trimming cut 5 bases from V and 4 bases from J; bases unmatched to any gene: 8. The germline gives CDR1 SGHTA, CDR2 FQGNSA. This CDR3 has 15 residues. Full variable domain (missing parts from reference TRBV7-2 and TRBJ1-3): GAGVSQSPSNKVTEKGKDVELRCDPISGHTALYWYRQSLGQGLEFLIYFQGNSAPDKSGLPSDRFSAERTGGSVSTLTIQRTQQEDSAVYLCASSRTGTAGNTIYFGEGSWLTVV.

This clone was counted a few times. V gene TRBV6-5 combines with J gene TRBJ1-5, with TRBD1 matching over 9 bases. CDR3 length: 14 residues. CDR1 is MNHEY and CDR2 is SVGAGI in the germline V gene. V gave up 5 bases and J gave up 9 bases; unmatched junction bases: 8. CDR3 residues: CASSPGQGLMPQHF. The CDR3 DNA sequence: TGTGCCAGCAGTCCGGGACAGGGTCTAATGCCCCAGCATTTT.

This clone was seen a few times. The chain carries TRBV2 and TRBJ1-3; weak D call: TRBD1 (5 bases). Deletions cut 2 bases from V and 2 bases from J, with 10 bases between. The length of the CDR3 is 15 residues. The germline CDR1 and CDR2 sequences are SNHLY and FYNNEI. CDR3 region: CASSETGYTGNTIYF. CDR3 DNA sequence: TGTGCCAGCAGTGAAACAGGCTACACTGGAAACACCATATATTTT.

The rearrangement links TRBV2 to TRBJ2-1; D gene uncertain. Germline-derived CDR1 and CDR2 are SNHLY and FYNNEI. V lost 6 bases, J lost 7 bases, and 10 bases lay in between. The CDR3 sequence is 12 residues long. This CDR3 reads CASSSGWNEQFF. CDR3 nucleotides: TGTGCCAGCAGCTCCGGGTGGAATGAGCAGTTCTTC. Complete variable domain (other parts from reference TRBV2 and TRBJ2-1): EPEVTQTPSHQVTQMGQEVILRCVPISNHLYFYWYRQILGQKVEFLVSFYNNEISEKSEIFDDQFSVERPDGSNFTLKIRSTKLEDSAMYFCASSSGWNEQFFGPGTRLTVL.

This chain's CDR3 is CASSLDRNYGYTF. Written as DNA, the CDR3 is TGTGCCAGCAGTTTGGACAGAAACTATGGCTACACCTTC. The chain has TRBV28 and TRBJ1-2; possible D gene TRBD1, 6 bases. Germline CDR1 reads MDHEN; CDR2 reads SYDVKM. The length of the CDR3 is 13 residues. V was trimmed by 3 bases and J by 2 bases, leaving 7 bases between them.

V gene TRBV9 combines with J gene TRBJ2-3; 12 positions match TRBD2. This CDR3 has 20 amino acids. Germline V gene data show CDR1 as SGDLS and CDR2 as YYNGEE. Trimming took 3 bases from V and 1 from J; bases not matched to a gene: 15. The CDR3 loop is CASSDPLGLAGGRGTDTQYF. The CDR3 DNA follows: TGTGCCAGCAGCGACCCCCTCGGGCTAGCGGGGGGGCGGGGCACAGATACGCAGTATTTT.

The chain links TRBV6-4 to TRBJ1-2, with D unclear. Trimming removed 3 bases from V and 2 bases from J, with 13 bases in between. The CDR3 covers 15 residues. Germline V gene sequence: CDR1 MRHNA, CDR2 SNTAGT. The CDR3 sequence: CASSEFGGGNYGYTF. The CDR3 DNA reads as TGTGCCAGCAGTGAGTTTGGTGGTGGCAACTATGGCTACACCTTC.

The genes are TRBV19 and TRBJ2-5; tentatively, D is TRBD2 (7 bases). V was clipped by 6 bases and J by 1 base, with 9 bases between them. This CDR3 contains 13 residues. Germline CDR1 reads LNHDA; CDR2 reads SQIVND (reference sequence). The CDR3 reads CASRGGPQETQYF. The CDR3 DNA sequence: TGTGCCAGTAGGGGGGGGCCCCAAGAGACCCAGTACTTC. Looking up the rest from reference TRBV19 and TRBJ2-5 gives the full variable domain: DGGITQSPKYLFRKEGQNVTLSCEQNLNHDAMYWYRQDPGQGLRLIYYSQIVNDFQKGDIAEGYSVSREKKESFPLTVTSAQKNPTAFYLCASRGGPQETQYFGPGTRLLVL.

The chain combines TRBV7-2 with TRBJ2-3; D gene ambiguous. This CDR3 spans 14 amino acids. Germline CDR1 reads SGHTA; CDR2 reads FQGNSA. V was clipped by 2 bases and J by 4 bases, with 10 bases between them. For the CDR3, the DNA is TGTGCCAGCAGCTTATCGTACAGACCAGATACGCAGTATTTT. Translation: CASSLSYRPDTQYF.

J is TRBJ2-5 and V is TRBV6-6; 9 nucleotides line up with TRBD1. CDR3 length: 12 amino acids. Germline CDR1 MNHNY, CDR2 SVGAGI (reference sequence). With V trimmed by 8 bases and J by 3 bases, 1 base remained unmatched. The chain's CDR3 is CASRTGEETQYF. The CDR3 nucleotides read TGTGCCAGCCGGACAGGGGAAGAGACCCAGTACTTC.

Notes on this clone: The junction departs from germline at one end; a sequencing error may be responsible. The chain employs TRBV29-1 and TRBJ1-2; TRBD1 aligns across 7 bases. There are 14 residues in the CDR3. Germline assignment: CDR1 SQVTM and CDR2 ANQGSEA. In DNA, the CDR3 is TGCAGCGCCGGAGACAGGGACATAAACTATGGCTACCCCTTC. The encoded protein is CSAGDRDINYGYPF.

This clone has a handful of counts. As DNA, the CDR3 is TGTGCCAGCAGCTTAGAGGGACAGGGGTCCTTTTTAGCCAAAAACATTCAGTACTTC. As protein: CASSLEGQGSFLAKNIQYF. This rearrangement joins TRBV7-6 to TRBJ2-4, with 10 bases matching TRBD1. CDR3 length: 19 residues. CDR1 and CDR2 from the germline V gene are SGHVS and FNYEAQ. Losses at the gene ends were 1 base for V and 0 bases for J; bases not matched to a gene: 9.

V gene TRBV30 combines with J gene TRBJ1-4; D might be TRBD1 (5 bases). Trimming removed 2 bases from V and 8 bases from J, with 12 bases in between. The germline V gene has CDR1 GTSNPN and CDR2 SVGIG (reference sequence). The CDR3 spans 13 residues. CDR3 amino acids: CAWSWREGEKLFF. The CDR3 nucleotides are TGTGCCTGGAGTTGGCGGGAGGGGGAAAAACTGTTTTTT.

This clone turned up a few times. The V and J genes are TRBV2 and TRBJ2-2; 7 bases agree with TRBD1. This CDR3 has 15 residues. Trimming cost V 7 bases and J 4 bases; bases outside gene matches: 9. CDR1 is SNHLY, CDR2 FYNNEI, per germline. CDR3 residues: CASKVETGSTGELFF. The CDR3, as DNA: TGTGCCAGCAAGGTGGAGACAGGGAGCACCGGGGAGCTGTTTTTT.

As regards this clone: One junction end does not reproduce the germline sequence, and a read error may be involved. This chain links TRBV7-9 with TRBJ1-5; D remains unclear. Germline V gene lookup returns CDR1 SEHNR and CDR2 FQNEAQ (reference sequence). The CDR3 is 12 residues long. The CDR3 bases are TGTTCCAGCAGCCATAGCAATCAGCCCCAGCATTTT. Its protein product is CSSSHSNQPQHF.

The gene calls are TRBV2 and TRBJ1-1; unclear D gene. The V end lost 6 bases, the J end lost 1 base, and 9 bases lay between the germline ends. This CDR3 contains 13 residues. The germline CDR1 and CDR2 sequences are SNHLY and FYNNEI. The CDR3 DNA reads TGTGCCAGCAGGGCGGATTGGAACACTGAAGCTTTCTTT. This translates into CASRADWNTEAFF.

The V gene is TRBV6-6, the J gene TRBJ2-5; 9 positions match TRBD2. Germline CDR1 and CDR2: MNHNY and SVGAGI (reference sequence). This CDR3 is 16 amino acids long. V was pared by 0 bases and J by 1 base, with 3 bases of the junction left unmatched. CDR3 nucleotide sequence: TGTGCCAGCAGTTACTCTGGGCGGGGGGGCCAAGAGACCCAGTACTTC. It yields the protein CASSYSGRGGQETQYF.

The chain recombines TRBV29-1 with TRBJ2-5; TRBD1 might be the D (6 bases). This CDR3 contains 12 residues. Germline V gene data show CDR1 as SQVTM and CDR2 as ANQGSEA. The V gene lost 6 bases and the J gene lost 3 bases, with 11 bases spanning the gap. In nucleotides, the CDR3 is TGCAGCGTCGACAGGAGTGAAGAGACCCAGTACTTC. Residues: CSVDRSEETQYF.

The V gene is TRBV11-3, the J gene TRBJ2-1; D unclear. The V gene's germline CDR1 is SGHNT and CDR2 YENEEA. The CDR3 sequence is 13 residues long. Trimming left V 1 base short and J 5 bases short, with 6 bases between. The CDR3 loop reads CASSLVFDNEQFF. In nucleotides, the CDR3 is TGTGCCAGCAGCTTAGTTTTCGACAATGAGCAGTTCTTC.